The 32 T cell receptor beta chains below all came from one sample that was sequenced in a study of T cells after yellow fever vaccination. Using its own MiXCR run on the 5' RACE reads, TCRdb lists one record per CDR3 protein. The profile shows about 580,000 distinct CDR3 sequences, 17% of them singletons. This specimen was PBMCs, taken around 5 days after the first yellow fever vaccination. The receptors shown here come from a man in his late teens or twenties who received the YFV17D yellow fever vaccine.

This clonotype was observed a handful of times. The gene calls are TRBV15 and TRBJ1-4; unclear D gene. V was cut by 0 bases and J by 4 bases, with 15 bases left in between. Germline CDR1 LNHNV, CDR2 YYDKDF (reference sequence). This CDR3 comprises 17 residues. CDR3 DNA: TGTGCCACCAGCAGAGATCGTTTGTCGGCGTATAATGAAAAACTGTTTTTT. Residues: CATSRDRLSAYNEKLFF.

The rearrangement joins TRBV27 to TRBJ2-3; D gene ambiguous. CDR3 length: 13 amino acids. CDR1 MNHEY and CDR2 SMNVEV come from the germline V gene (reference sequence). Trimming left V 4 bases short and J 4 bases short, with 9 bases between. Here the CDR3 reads CASSSASSDTQYF. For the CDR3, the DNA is TGTGCCAGCAGTTCCGCCTCGTCAGATACGCAGTATTTT.

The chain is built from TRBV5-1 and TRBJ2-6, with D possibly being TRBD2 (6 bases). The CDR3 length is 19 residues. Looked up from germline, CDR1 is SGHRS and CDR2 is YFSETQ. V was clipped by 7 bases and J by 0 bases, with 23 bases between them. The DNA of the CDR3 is TGCGCCAGCTGTGGTAGTGGAGCGGGCTGGAACTCTGGGGCCAACGTCCTGACTTTC. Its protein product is CASCGSGAGWNSGANVLTF.

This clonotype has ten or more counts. The CDR3, as DNA: TGCGCCAGCAGCTTGGTTGCCGGGGGACAAGAGACCCAGTACTTC. It yields the protein CASSLVAGGQETQYF. This chain uses TRBV5-1 with TRBJ2-5; D perhaps matches TRBD2 (6 bases). In germline, CDR1 is SGHRS, CDR2 YFSETQ. The V gene lost 0 bases and the J gene lost 2 bases, with 11 bases spanning the gap. The CDR3 is made up of 15 amino acids. Together with reference TRBV5-1 and TRBJ2-5, the CDR3 gives the full variable domain: KAGVTQTPRYLIKTRGQQVTLSCSPISGHRSVSWYQQTPGQGLQFLFEYFSETQRNKGNFPGRFSGRQFSNSRSEMNVSTLELGDSALYLCASSLVAGGQETQYFGPGTRLLVL.

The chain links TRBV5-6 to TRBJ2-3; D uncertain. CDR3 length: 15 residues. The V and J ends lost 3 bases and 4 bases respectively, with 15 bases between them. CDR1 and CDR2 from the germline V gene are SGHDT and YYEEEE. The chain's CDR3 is CASSSPQTSPDTQYF. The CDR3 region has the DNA TGTGCCAGCAGCTCTCCACAGACCTCCCCAGATACGCAGTATTTT.

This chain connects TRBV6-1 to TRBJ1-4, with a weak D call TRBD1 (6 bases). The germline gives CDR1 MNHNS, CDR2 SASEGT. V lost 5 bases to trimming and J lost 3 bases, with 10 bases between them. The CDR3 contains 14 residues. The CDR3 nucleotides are TGTGCCAGCAGTCCCCAGGGGTCTAATGAAAAACTGTTTTTT. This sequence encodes CASSPQGSNEKLFF.

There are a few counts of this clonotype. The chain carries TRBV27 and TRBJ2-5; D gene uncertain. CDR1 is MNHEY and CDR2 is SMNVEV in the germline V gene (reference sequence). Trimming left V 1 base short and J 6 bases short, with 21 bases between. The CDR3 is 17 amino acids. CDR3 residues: CASSLYPPPTGPKTQYF. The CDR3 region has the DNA TGTGCCAGCAGTTTATACCCACCCCCCACTGGGCCCAAGACCCAGTACTTC.

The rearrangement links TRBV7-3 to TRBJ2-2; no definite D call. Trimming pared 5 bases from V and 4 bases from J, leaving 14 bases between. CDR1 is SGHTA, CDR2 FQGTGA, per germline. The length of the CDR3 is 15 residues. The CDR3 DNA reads TGTGCCAGCAGCCATGGGCTCGGATTCACCGGGGAGCTGTTTTTT. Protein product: CASSHGLGFTGELFF.

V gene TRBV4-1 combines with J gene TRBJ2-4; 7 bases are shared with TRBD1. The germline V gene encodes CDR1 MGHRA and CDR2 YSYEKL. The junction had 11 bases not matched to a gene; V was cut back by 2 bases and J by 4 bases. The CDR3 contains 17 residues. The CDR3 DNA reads TGCGCCAGCAGCCAACCCACCGCGAGGACAGGTAAAAACATTCAGTACTTC. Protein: CASSQPTARTGKNIQYF.

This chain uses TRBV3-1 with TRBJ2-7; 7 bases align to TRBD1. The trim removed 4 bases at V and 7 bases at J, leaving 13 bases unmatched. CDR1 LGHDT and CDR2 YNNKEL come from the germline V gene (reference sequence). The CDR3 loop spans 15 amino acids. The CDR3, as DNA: TGTGCCAGCAGCCGGGGGACAGCCGGGGAAGGAGAGCAGTACTTC. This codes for CASSRGTAGEGEQYF.

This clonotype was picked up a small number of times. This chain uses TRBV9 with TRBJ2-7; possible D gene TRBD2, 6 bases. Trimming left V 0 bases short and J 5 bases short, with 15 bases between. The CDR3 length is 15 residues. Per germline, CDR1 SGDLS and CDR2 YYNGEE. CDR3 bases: TGTGCCAGCAGCGTAGACGTGACTAGTATAAACGAGCAGTACTTC. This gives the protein CASSVDVTSINEQYF.

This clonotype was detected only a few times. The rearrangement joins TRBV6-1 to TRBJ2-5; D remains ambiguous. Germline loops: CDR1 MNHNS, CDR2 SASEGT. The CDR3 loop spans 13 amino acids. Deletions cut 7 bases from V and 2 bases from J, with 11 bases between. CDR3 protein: CASTRIWQETQYF. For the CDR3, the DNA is TGTGCCAGCACACGTATCTGGCAAGAGACCCAGTACTTC.

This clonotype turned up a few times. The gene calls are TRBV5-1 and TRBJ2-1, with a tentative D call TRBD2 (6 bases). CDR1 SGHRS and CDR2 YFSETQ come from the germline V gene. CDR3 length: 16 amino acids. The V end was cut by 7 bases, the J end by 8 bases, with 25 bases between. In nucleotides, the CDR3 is TGCGCCAGCTCACGTACGAGACAGCAGTGGAGGGATGAGCAGTTCTTC. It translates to CASSRTRQQWRDEQFF.

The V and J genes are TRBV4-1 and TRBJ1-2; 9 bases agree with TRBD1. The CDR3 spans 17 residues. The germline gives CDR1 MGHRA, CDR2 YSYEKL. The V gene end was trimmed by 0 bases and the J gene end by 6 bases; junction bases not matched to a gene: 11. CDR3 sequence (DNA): TGCGCCAGCAGCCAAGATCAAATTGGGACAGGGACGGATGGCTACACCTTC. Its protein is CASSQDQIGTGTDGYTF.

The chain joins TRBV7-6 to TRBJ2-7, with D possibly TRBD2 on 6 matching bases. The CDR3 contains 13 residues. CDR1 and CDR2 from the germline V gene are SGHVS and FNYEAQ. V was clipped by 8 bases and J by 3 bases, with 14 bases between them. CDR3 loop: CASGGTDVYEQYF. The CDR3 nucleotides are TGTGCCAGCGGGGGGACGGATGTCTACGAGCAGTACTTC. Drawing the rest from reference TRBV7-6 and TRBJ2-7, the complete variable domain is GAGVSQSPRYKVTKRGQDVALRCDPISGHVSLYWYRQALGQGPEFLTYFNYEAQQDKSGLPNDRFSAERPEGSISTLTIQRTEQRDSAMYRCASGGTDVYEQYFGPGTRLTVT.

The CDR3: CASSTTGVPYEQYF. The CDR3, as DNA: TGTGCCAGCAGCACTACAGGGGTACCCTACGAGCAGTACTTC. The chain links TRBV9 to TRBJ2-7; 7 bases map to TRBD1. Germline-derived CDR1 and CDR2 are SGDLS and YYNGEE. The CDR3 sequence is 14 residues long. The V gene end was trimmed by 4 bases and the J gene end by 2 bases; junction bases not matched to a gene: 6. Complete variable domain (other parts from reference TRBV9 and TRBJ2-7): DSGVTQTPKHLITATGQRVTLRCSPRSGDLSVYWYQQSLDQGLQFLIQYYNGEERAKGNILERFSAQQFPDLHSELNLSSLELGDSALYFCASSTTGVPYEQYFGPGTRLTVT.

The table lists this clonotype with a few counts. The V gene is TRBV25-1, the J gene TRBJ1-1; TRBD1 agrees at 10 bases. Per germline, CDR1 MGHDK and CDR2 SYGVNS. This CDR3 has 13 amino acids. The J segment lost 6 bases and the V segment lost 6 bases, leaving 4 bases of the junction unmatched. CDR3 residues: CASSAGTGAEAFF. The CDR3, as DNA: TGTGCCAGCAGCGCCGGGACAGGGGCTGAAGCTTTCTTT.

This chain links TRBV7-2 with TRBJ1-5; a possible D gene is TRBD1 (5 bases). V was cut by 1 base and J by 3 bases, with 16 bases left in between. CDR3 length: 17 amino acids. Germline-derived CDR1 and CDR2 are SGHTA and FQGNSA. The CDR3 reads CASSLVASPGNNQPQHF. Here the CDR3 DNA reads TGTGCCAGCAGCTTAGTTGCGTCCCCAGGGAACAATCAGCCCCAGCATTTT.

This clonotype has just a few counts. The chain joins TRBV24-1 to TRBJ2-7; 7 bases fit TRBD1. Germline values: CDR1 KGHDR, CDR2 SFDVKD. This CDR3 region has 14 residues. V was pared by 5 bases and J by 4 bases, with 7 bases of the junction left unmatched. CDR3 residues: CATSGDSDGYEQYF. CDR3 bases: TGTGCCACCAGTGGGGACAGCGACGGGTACGAGCAGTACTTC.

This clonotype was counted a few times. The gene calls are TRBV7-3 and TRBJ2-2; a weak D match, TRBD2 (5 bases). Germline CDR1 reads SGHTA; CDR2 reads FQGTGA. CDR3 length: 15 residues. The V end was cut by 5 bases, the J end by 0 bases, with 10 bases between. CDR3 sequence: CASSPKGANTGELFF. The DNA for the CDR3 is TGTGCCAGCAGCCCTAAGGGAGCGAACACCGGGGAGCTGTTTTTT. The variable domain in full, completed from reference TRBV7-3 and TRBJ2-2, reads GAGVSQTPSNKVTEKGKYVELRCDPISGHTALYWYRQSLGQGPEFLIYFQGTGAADDSGLPNDRFFAVRPEGSVSTLKIQRTERGDSAVYLCASSPKGANTGELFFGEGSRLTVL.

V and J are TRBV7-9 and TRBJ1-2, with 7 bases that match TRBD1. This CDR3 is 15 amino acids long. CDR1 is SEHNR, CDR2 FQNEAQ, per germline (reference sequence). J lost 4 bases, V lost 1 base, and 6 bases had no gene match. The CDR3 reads CASSLGQGDTYGYTF. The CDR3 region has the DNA TGTGCCAGCAGCTTAGGTCAGGGGGATACCTATGGCTACACCTTC.

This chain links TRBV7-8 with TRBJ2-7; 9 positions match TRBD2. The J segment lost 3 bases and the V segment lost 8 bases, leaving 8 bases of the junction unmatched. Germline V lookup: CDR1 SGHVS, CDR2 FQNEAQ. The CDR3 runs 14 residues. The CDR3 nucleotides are TGTGCCAGCCAACACACGACTAGCGGCTACGAGCAGTACTTC. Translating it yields CASQHTTSGYEQYF. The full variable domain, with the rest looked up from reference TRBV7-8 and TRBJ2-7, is GAGVSQSPRYKVAKRGQDVALRCDPISGHVSLFWYQQALGQGPEFLTYFQNEAQLDKSGLPSDRFFAERPEGSVSTLKIQRTQQEDSAVYLCASQHTTSGYEQYFGPGTRLTVT.

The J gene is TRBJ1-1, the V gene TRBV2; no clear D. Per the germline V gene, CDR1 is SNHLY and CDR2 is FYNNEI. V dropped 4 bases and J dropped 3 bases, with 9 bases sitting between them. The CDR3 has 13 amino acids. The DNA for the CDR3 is TGTGCCAGCAGTGCCTGGGCGGACACTGAAGCTTTCTTT. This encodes CASSAWADTEAFF.

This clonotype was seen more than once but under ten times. As DNA, the CDR3 is TGTGCCAGCAGTTTTCAGGGGAACACAGATACGCAGTATTTT. Protein: CASSFQGNTDTQYF. This chain uses TRBV12-3 or TRBV12-4 with TRBJ2-3, with a tentative D call TRBD1 (6 bases). V shed 3 bases and J shed 2 bases, with 9 bases lying between them. The CDR3 contains 14 residues.

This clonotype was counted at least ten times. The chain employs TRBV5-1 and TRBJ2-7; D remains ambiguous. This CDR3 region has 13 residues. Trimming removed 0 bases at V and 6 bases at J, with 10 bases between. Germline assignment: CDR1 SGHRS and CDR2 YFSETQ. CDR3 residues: CASSLGWESEQYV. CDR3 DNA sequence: TGCGCCAGCAGCTTGGGCTGGGAAAGCGAGCAGTACGTC.

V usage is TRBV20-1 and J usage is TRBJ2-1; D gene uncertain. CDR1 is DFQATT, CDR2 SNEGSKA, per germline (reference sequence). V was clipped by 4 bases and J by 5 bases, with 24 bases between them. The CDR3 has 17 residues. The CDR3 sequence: CSAIRPGFTTLNNEQFF. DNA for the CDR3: TGCAGTGCTATCCGCCCGGGCTTCACAACCCTTAACAATGAGCAGTTCTTC.

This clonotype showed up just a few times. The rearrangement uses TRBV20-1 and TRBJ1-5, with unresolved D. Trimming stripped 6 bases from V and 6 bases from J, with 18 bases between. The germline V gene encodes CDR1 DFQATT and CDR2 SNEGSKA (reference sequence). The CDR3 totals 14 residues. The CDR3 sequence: CSAGEVVSGQPQHF. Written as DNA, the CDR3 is TGCAGTGCGGGAGAGGTGGTAAGTGGTCAGCCCCAGCATTTT.

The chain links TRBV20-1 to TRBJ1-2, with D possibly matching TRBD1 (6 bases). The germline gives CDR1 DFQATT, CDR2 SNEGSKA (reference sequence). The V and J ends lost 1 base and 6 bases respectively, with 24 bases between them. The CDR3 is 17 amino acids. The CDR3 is CSARGPRQAPGRDGYTF. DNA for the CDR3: TGCAGTGCTAGAGGGCCCCGACAGGCCCCTGGCCGGGATGGCTACACCTTC.

The CDR3 here is CASSLVGRVIYEQYF. CDR3 nucleotide sequence: TGTGCCAGCAGCTTAGTTGGCAGGGTAATCTACGAGCAGTACTTC. V and J are TRBV11-2 and TRBJ2-7; possible D gene TRBD1, 5 bases. V shed 1 base and J shed 3 bases, with 13 bases lying between them. From germline, CDR1 is SGHAT and CDR2 FQNNGV. The CDR3 length is 15 residues.

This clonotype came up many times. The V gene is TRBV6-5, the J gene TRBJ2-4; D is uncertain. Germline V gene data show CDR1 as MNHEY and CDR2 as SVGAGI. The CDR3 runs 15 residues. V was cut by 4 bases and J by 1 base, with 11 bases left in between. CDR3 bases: TGTGCCAGCAGTTCGGCGGCGCCGGCCAAAAACATTCAGTACTTC. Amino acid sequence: CASSSAAPAKNIQYF.

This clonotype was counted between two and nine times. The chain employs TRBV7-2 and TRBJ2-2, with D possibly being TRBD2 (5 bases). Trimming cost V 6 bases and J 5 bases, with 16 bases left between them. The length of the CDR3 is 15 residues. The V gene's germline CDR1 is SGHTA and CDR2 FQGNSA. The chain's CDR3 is CASSQRRGSTGELFF. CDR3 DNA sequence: TGTGCCAGCAGTCAAAGACGGGGATCAACCGGGGAGCTGTTTTTT.

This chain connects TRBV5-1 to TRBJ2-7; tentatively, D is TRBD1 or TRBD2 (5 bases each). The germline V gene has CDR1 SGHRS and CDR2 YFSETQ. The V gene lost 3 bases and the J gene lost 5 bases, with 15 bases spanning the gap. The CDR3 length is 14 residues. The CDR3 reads CASSWGTTDNEQYV. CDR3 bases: TGCGCCAGCAGCTGGGGGACGACAGATAACGAGCAGTACGTC.